Below, 13 T cell receptor beta chains from the same sample are listed, as sequenced in a study of vaccination and CD4 T cells after COVID-19. The antigens of these receptors remain unknown. Cultured CD4+ T cells had their DNA profiled by the Oncomine TCR Beta short-read assay. TCRdb re-analysed the PCR reads in MiXCR, keeping a single row per CDR3 protein. Counted here are under 20,000 distinct CDR3 sequences, over 60% occurring once; the ten biggest clones make up roughly 15%. Treatment denoted: approximately 9-day PBMC culture with coronavirus spike peptide pools or control peptides (ViraFEST assay). The material was CD4+ T cells from blood, cultured in vitro, obtained after SARS-CoV-2 vaccination. These receptors were collected from a human donor who received a COVID-19 vaccine.

The V gene is TRBV7-9, the J gene TRBJ1-5, with 11 bases that match TRBD1. CDR3 length: 16 amino acids. Germline CDR1 SEHNR, CDR2 FQNEAQ (reference sequence). With 5 bases clipped from V and 7 bases from J, the junction kept 10 bases outside the gene matches. The CDR3 DNA follows: TGTGCCAGCAGCGGACAGGGGGCTGTTTACGAACAGCCCCAGCATTTT. The encoded protein is CASSGQGAVYEQPQHF.

A single count supports this clonotype. The rearrangement joins TRBV11-2 to TRBJ1-6; D is unresolved. In germline, CDR1 is SGHAT, CDR2 FQNNGV. V lost 1 base and J lost 8, with 15 bases in between. The CDR3 contains 16 residues. The CDR3 nucleotides read TGTGCCAGCAGCTTAGGGGCCGGGTCATCTTATTCACCCCTCCACTTT. Its translation: CASSLGAGSSYSPLHF.

V is TRBV20-1 and J is TRBJ1-2, with D unresolved. There are 13 residues in the CDR3. CDR1 is DFQATT and CDR2 is SNEGSKA in the germline V gene (reference sequence). Trimming cost V 3 bases and J 3 bases, with 11 bases left between them. CDR3 DNA sequence: TGCAGTGCTAGTCATGGGCTTGACTATGGCTACACCTTC. Its translation: CSASHGLDYGYTF.

This clonotype showed up just once. This chain links TRBV2 with TRBJ1-1; 7 bases map to TRBD1. CDR3 size: 15 residues. Germline CDR1 SNHLY, CDR2 FYNNEI. V shed 7 bases, J shed 0 bases, and the junction held 8 bases outside the gene matches. CDR3 sequence reads: CASTRRQGVNTEAFF. CDR3 nucleotides: TGTGCCAGCACCCGTCGACAGGGAGTGAACACTGAAGCTTTCTTT.

V gene TRBV27 combines with J gene TRBJ1-5, with 7 bases fitting TRBD1. CDR3 length equals 16 residues. The germline gives CDR1 MNHEY, CDR2 SMNVEV (reference sequence). The V gene end was trimmed by 6 bases and the J gene end by 0 bases; junction bases not matched to a gene: 8. The CDR3 protein is CASRQTGVGSNQPQHF. The CDR3 nucleotides are TGTGCCAGCAGACAAACAGGGGTGGGTAGCAATCAGCCCCAGCATTTT.

Here the CDR3 reads CASRLTGAWTGELFF. As DNA, the CDR3 is TGTGCCAGCAGACTAACAGGGGCATGGACCGGGGAGCTGTTTTTT. The gene calls are TRBV2 and TRBJ2-2; 7 bases map to TRBD1. The V and J ends lost 6 bases and 5 bases, in that order; junction bases with no gene match: 9. Germline V gene sequence: CDR1 SNHLY, CDR2 FYNNEI. CDR3 length: 15 residues.

The chain has TRBV24-1 and TRBJ2-3; 9 nucleotides match TRBD1. This CDR3 has 16 amino acids. Germline V gene data show CDR1 as KGHDR and CDR2 as SFDVKD. J was trimmed by 5 bases and V by 3 bases; bases with no gene match: 8. CDR3 in amino acids: CATSDMGTGPGDTQYF. The CDR3, as DNA: TGTGCCACCAGTGATATGGGGACAGGGCCTGGAGATACGCAGTATTTT.

The chain uses TRBV19 and TRBJ2-2; 10 nucleotides match TRBD2. CDR1 and CDR2 from the germline V gene are LNHDA and SQIVND (reference sequence). The V segment lost 4 bases and the J segment 0 bases; nucleotides outside the gene matches: 5. CDR3 size: 17 residues. The CDR3 here is CASSRLAGASNTGELFF. In nucleotides, the CDR3 is TGTGCCAGTAGTAGGCTAGCGGGGGCCTCGAACACCGGGGAGCTGTTTTTT. Full variable domain (missing parts from reference TRBV19 and TRBJ2-2): DGGITQSPKYLFRKEGQNVTLSCEQNLNHDAMYWYRQDPGQGLRLIYYSQIVNDFQKGDIAEGYSVSREKKESFPLTVTSAQKNPTAFYLCASSRLAGASNTGELFFGEGSRLTVL.

This rearrangement joins TRBV27 to TRBJ2-3; TRBD1 agrees at 9 bases. The CDR3 spans 15 residues. Germline V gene lookup returns CDR1 MNHEY and CDR2 SMNVEV (reference sequence). With V trimmed by 2 bases and J by 3 bases, 3 bases remained unmatched. This chain's CDR3 is CASSLEGQGTDTQYF. The CDR3 DNA reads TGTGCCAGCAGTTTAGAGGGACAGGGTACAGATACGCAGTATTTT.

The chain recombines TRBV20-1 with TRBJ1-5, with a possible D match to TRBD1 (5 bases). Between the trimmed V and J ends, which lost 3 bases and 5 bases, there was a span of 11 bases. Germline CDR1 is DFQATT and CDR2 is SNEGSKA (reference sequence). The CDR3 spans 13 residues. The CDR3 bases are TGCAGTGCTAGCGGGGGGGACGATCAGCCCCAGCATTTT. Translating it yields CSASGGDDQPQHF.

The chain links TRBV15 to TRBJ2-7; possibly TRBD2 for D (5 bases). Trimming removed 3 bases at V and 6 bases at J, with 12 bases between. In germline, CDR1 is LNHNV, CDR2 YYDKDF (reference sequence). This CDR3 is 13 amino acids long. CDR3 residues: CATSRRSEGEQYF. The CDR3 coding sequence is TGTGCCACCAGCAGGAGAAGTGAGGGCGAGCAGTACTTC.

The chain recombines TRBV24-1 with TRBJ2-7; 7 nucleotides agree with TRBD2. The ends lost 5 bases at V and 8 bases at J; junction bases unmatched: 11. CDR3 size: 14 residues. The germline V gene has CDR1 KGHDR and CDR2 SFDVKD. The CDR3 loop is CATSAPFSGGKQYF. The CDR3 bases are TGTGCCACCAGTGCTCCCTTTTCGGGGGGAAAGCAGTACTTC.

The chain has TRBV6-1 and TRBJ2-3; 7 bases are shared with TRBD1. The ends lost 6 bases at V and 2 bases at J; junction bases unmatched: 11. Germline-derived CDR1 and CDR2 are MNHNS and SASEGT. This CDR3 is 16 amino acids long. CDR3 in amino acids: CASSYSSGQITDTQYF. CDR3 nucleotide sequence: TGTGCCAGCAGCTATAGCTCGGGACAGATCACAGATACGCAGTATTTT.